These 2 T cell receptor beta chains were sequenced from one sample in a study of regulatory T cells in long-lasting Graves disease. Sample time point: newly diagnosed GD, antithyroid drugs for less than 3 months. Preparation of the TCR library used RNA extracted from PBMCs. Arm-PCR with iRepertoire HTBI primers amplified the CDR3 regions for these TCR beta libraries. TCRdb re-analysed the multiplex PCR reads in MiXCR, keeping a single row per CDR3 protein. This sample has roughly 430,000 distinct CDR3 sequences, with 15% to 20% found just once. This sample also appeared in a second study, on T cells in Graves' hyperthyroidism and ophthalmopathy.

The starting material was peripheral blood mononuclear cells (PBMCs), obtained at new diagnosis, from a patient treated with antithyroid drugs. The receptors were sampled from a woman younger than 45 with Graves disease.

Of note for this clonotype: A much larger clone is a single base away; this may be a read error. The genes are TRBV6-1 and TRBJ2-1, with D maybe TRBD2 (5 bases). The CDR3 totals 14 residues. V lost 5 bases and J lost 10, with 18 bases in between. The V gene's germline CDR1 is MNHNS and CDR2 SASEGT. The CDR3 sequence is CASSPGMSSYEQFF. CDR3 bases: TGTGCCAGCAGTCCGGGAATGAGCTCCTACGAGCAGTTCTTC.

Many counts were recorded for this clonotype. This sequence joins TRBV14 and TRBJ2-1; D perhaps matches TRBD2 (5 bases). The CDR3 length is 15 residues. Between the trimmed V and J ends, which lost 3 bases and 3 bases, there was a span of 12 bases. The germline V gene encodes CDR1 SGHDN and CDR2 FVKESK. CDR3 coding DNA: TGTGCCAGCAGCCAGGAGCGGCAAGTCTACAATGAGCAGTTCTTC. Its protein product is CASSQERQVYNEQFF. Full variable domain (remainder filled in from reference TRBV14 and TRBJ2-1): EAGVTQFPSHSVIEKGQTVTLRCDPISGHDNLYWYRRVMGKEIKFLLHFVKESKQDESGMPNNRFLAERTGGTYSTLKVQPAELEDSGVYFCASSQERQVYNEQFFGPGTRLTVL.